What follows are 17 T cell receptor beta chains derived from one specimen sequenced in a study of cytomegalovirus exposure and HLA in healthy donors. 13 Jbeta primers and 60 Vbeta primers were used for the PCR. Profiled with immunoSEQ multiplex PCR; TCRdb holds only in-frame clones, not every one. The table has 120,000 or so clones, around three quarters seen once. The sample was PBMCs. The receptors shown here come from a young man in good health and CMV-seronegative.

J is TRBJ2-1 and V is TRBV6-5, with 7 bases matching TRBD2. The length of the CDR3 is 15 residues. V trimming: 2 bases; J trimming: 10 bases; junction bases outside the gene matches: 11. Germline CDR1 is MNHEY and CDR2 is SVGAGI. The CDR3 loop is CASSYGSGLKAEQFF. The CDR3 DNA reads TGTGCCAGCAGTTACGGTTCGGGACTAAAGGCGGAGCAGTTCTTC.

The gene calls are TRBV30 and TRBJ2-7, with D possibly being TRBD1 (6 bases). The CDR3 totals 14 residues. Trimming took 3 bases from V and 1 from J, leaving 13 bases between them. Germline V gene data show CDR1 as GTSNPN and CDR2 as SVGIG (reference sequence). CDR3 coding DNA: TGTGCCTGGAGAACAGGGATGTTGTCCTACGAGCAGTACTTC. This codes for CAWRTGMLSYEQYF.

This clone was picked up a small number of times. The chain links TRBV30 to TRBJ1-5, with 9 bases matching TRBD1. With 8 bases clipped from V and 7 bases from J, the junction kept 9 bases outside the gene matches. The CDR3 sequence is 13 residues long. Germline CDR1 GTSNPN, CDR2 SVGIG (reference sequence). CDR3 nucleotide sequence: TGTGCCGGAAACAGGGGGCTCGGGCAGCCCCAGCATTTT. It yields the protein CAGNRGLGQPQHF. Together with reference TRBV30 and TRBJ1-5, the CDR3 gives the full variable domain: SQTIHQWPATLVQPVGSPLSLECTVEGTSNPNLYWYRQAAGRGLQLLFYSVGIGQISSEVPQNLSASRPQDRQFILSSKKLLLSDSGFYLCAGNRGLGQPQHFGDGTRLSIL.

The chain joins TRBV6-5 to TRBJ2-1, with TRBD2 matching 14 bases. The CDR3 totals 15 residues. The germline gives CDR1 MNHEY, CDR2 SVGAGI. V shed 5 bases and J 9 bases; nucleotides not matched to a gene: 6. The CDR3 DNA reads TGTGCCAGCAGTAAAGGACTAGCGGGAGGTGTTGAGCAGTTCTTC. As protein: CASSKGLAGGVEQFF.

CDR3 loop: CASSGQTPFF. The CDR3 nucleotides are TGTGCCAGTAGTGGGCAGACCCCGTTCTTC. This chain links TRBV19 with TRBJ2-1; no clear D gene. The CDR3 consists of 10 residues. Germline loops: CDR1 LNHDA, CDR2 SQIVND (reference sequence). Trimming cost V 5 bases and J 15 bases, with 11 bases left between them.

The rearrangement uses TRBV5-6 and TRBJ2-7; 7 nucleotides match TRBD2. The CDR3 is 13 residues long. Germline V gene data show CDR1 as SGHDT and CDR2 as YYEEEE. V lost 0 bases, J lost 6 bases, and 3 bases stayed unmatched. The CDR3 protein is CASSLVASGEQYV. CDR3 sequence (DNA): TGTGCCAGCAGCTTGGTCGCTAGCGGCGAGCAGTACGTC.

This rearrangement joins TRBV7-3 to TRBJ2-3, with 10 bases that match TRBD1. V was pared by 5 bases and J by 1 base, with 15 bases of the junction left unmatched. The germline V gene encodes CDR1 SGHTA and CDR2 FQGTGA. This CDR3 spans 19 amino acids. Written as DNA, the CDR3 is TGTGCCAGCAGCGTGACCGGGACAGGGGCTTTAGGAGGCACAGATACGCAGTATTTT. Residues: CASSVTGTGALGGTDTQYF.

The J gene is TRBJ2-3, the V gene TRBV28; TRBD1 matches at 8 bases. The CDR3 spans 14 residues. The germline CDR1 and CDR2 sequences are MDHEN and SYDVKM. V lost 7 bases to trimming and J lost 6 bases; unmatched junction nucleotides: 9. The CDR3 sequence is CASNTPGGEDTQYF. The DNA of the CDR3 is TGTGCCAGCAATACACCAGGGGGCGAGGATACGCAGTATTTT. Supplemented by reference TRBV28 and TRBJ2-3, the full variable domain reads DVKVTQSSRYLVKRTGEKVFLECVQDMDHENMFWYRQDPGLGLRLIYFSYDVKMKEKGDIPEGYSVSREKKERFSLILESASTNQTSMYLCASNTPGGEDTQYFGPGTRLTVL.

This CDR3 reads CASSFTSGSTDTQYF. The CDR3 region has the DNA TGTGCCAGCAGCTTCACTAGCGGCAGCACAGATACGCAGTATTTT. The J gene is TRBJ2-3, the V gene TRBV6-4; 8 bases map to TRBD2. Germline V gene lookup returns CDR1 MRHNA and CDR2 SNTAGT. The CDR3 runs to 15 residues. V lost 6 bases, J lost 0 bases, and 5 bases stayed unmatched.

This chain uses TRBV2 with TRBJ2-7; 8 bases fit TRBD2. Trimming removed 7 bases from V and 0 bases from J; junction bases left unmatched: 2. The CDR3 runs to 13 residues. Germline CDR1 and CDR2: SNHLY and FYNNEI. The chain's CDR3 is CASTGGGSYEQYF. CDR3 DNA sequence: TGTGCCAGCACGGGGGGGGGCTCCTACGAGCAGTACTTC.

V is TRBV7-2 and J is TRBJ2-2; TRBD2 matches at 11 bases. V dropped 1 base and J dropped 5; count of bases not matched to a gene: 3. Germline V lookup: CDR1 SGHTA, CDR2 FQGNSA. This CDR3 is built from 16 residues. In DNA form, the CDR3 reads TGTGCCAGCAGCTTAGTTGGGACTAGCGGAACCGGGGAGCTGTTTTTT. This gives the protein CASSLVGTSGTGELFF.

V and J are TRBV19 and TRBJ1-1; D might be TRBD1 (5 bases). The CDR3 consists of 15 residues. CDR1 and CDR2 from the germline V gene are LNHDA and SQIVND (reference sequence). The ends were cut back, 2 bases at V and 5 bases at J, with 15 bases in the middle. The CDR3 here is CASSIQRGFGTEAFF. CDR3 sequence (DNA): TGTGCCAGTAGTATACAAAGGGGATTTGGGACTGAAGCTTTCTTT.

This clone came up a few times. The rearrangement links TRBV5-6 to TRBJ2-7; maybe TRBD1 (5 bases). The CDR3 has 15 residues. Trimming removed 4 bases from V and 0 bases from J, with 14 bases in between. CDR1 and CDR2 (germline): SGHDT, YYEEEE. The CDR3 nucleotides read TGTGCCAGCAGCCAGGGCCCTTCAAGCTCCTACGAGCAGTACTTC. Translating gives CASSQGPSSSYEQYF.

The V call is TRBV28, the J call TRBJ2-3, with 7 nucleotides matching TRBD2. The CDR3 sequence is 14 residues long. Losses at the gene ends were 2 bases for V and 4 bases for J; bases not matched to a gene: 3. In germline, CDR1 is MDHEN, CDR2 SYDVKM. The CDR3 DNA reads as TGTGCCAGCAGTTTACGCGGACTAGCAGATACGCAGTATTTT. Protein product: CASSLRGLADTQYF.

The rearrangement uses TRBV5-1 and TRBJ2-5; 11 bases agree with TRBD2. Per the germline V gene, CDR1 is SGHRS and CDR2 is YFSETQ. There are 15 residues in the CDR3. The V and J ends lost 2 bases and 4 bases, in that order; junction bases with no gene match: 4. The CDR3 is CASSFGGTSGETQYF. Written as DNA, the CDR3 is TGCGCCAGCAGCTTTGGCGGGACTAGCGGAGAGACCCAGTACTTC.

This chain uses TRBV28 with TRBJ2-7; TRBD1 matches 9 bases. V lost 6 bases, J lost 6 bases, and 9 bases stayed unmatched. The germline gives CDR1 MDHEN, CDR2 SYDVKM. The length of the CDR3 is 14 residues. The CDR3 here is CASRVGTGSIEQYF. Written as DNA, the CDR3 is TGTGCCAGCAGGGTAGGGACAGGGAGCATCGAGCAGTACTTC.

The chain has TRBV6-1 and TRBJ1-5; the D gene is possibly TRBD1 (5 bases). The CDR3 length is 14 residues. V lost 8 bases and J 0 bases, leaving 11 bases between the germline ends. CDR1 MNHNS and CDR2 SASEGT come from the germline V gene. Here the CDR3 DNA reads TGTGCCAGCTTCCCAGGGTTTAGCAATCAGCCCCAGCATTTT. This encodes CASFPGFSNQPQHF.